The rows below give T cell receptor beta chains drawn from one sample of a study of human T cells and chemical hapten exposure. TCRdb passed the RACE reads through MiXCR, listing each CDR3 protein once. Here the sample spans 70,000 to 75,000 distinct CDR3 sequences, around a third being singletons. Sequencing used whole blood, obtained in connection with sensitization to the hapten diphenylcyclopropenone (DPC). These receptors were collected from a man aged 35 to 55 with alopecia areata. Some clones in this sample may be carry-over from other donors' samples. Both conserved end residues are part of each CDR3. The order of the fields is V gene, D gene, clone size, J gene, CDR3 protein, CDR3 DNA. D genes are given only for firm matches. Size tells how often a clone was seen (once, few, many) or the class of an expanded clone, and some rows leave it out.

>TRBV24-1|TRBD2|few|TRBJ2-2
CATSDLAGTFETGELFF
TGTGCCACCAGTGATTTAGCGGGAACGTTTGAGACCGGGGAGCTGTTTTTT
>TRBV29-1|TRBD2|-|TRBJ2-1
CSVGRASGFNEQFF
TGCAGCGTTGGAAGGGCTAGCGGATTCAATGAGCAGTTCTTC
>TRBV28|-|-|TRBJ2-1
CATLPQPPLGEQFF
TGTGCCACCCTCCCTCAGCCCCCCCTCGGTGAGCAGTTCTTC
>TRBV5-1|-|few|TRBJ2-5
CASSLAAWGSGETQYF
TGCGCCAGCAGCTTGGCGGCTTGGGGATCTGGTGAGACCCAGTACTTC
>TRBV2|TRBD2|few|TRBJ2-3
CASKLGSGRGTDTQYF
TGTGCCAGCAAGTTGGGGAGCGGGAGGGGCACAGATACGCAGTATTTT
>TRBV18|TRBD1|-|TRBJ1-1
CASSQQGAEYTEAFF
TGTGCCAGCTCACAACAGGGGGCGGAGTACACTGAAGCTTTCTTT
>TRBV19|-|-|TRBJ2-1
CASSSQPYNEQFF
TGTGCCAGTAGTAGCCAGCCCTACAATGAGCAGTTCTTC
>TRBV20-1|-|-|TRBJ2-4
CSATSGIGGKNIQYF
TGCAGTGCCACCTCCGGAATCGGCGGCAAAAACATTCAGTACTTC
>TRBV28|-|-|TRBJ1-5
CASSLRRVGNQPQHF
TGTGCCAGCAGTTTACGGCGGGTTGGCAATCAGCCCCAGCATTTT
>TRBV21-1|-|-|TRBJ1-1
CASSLQGSLMNTEAFF
TGTGCCAGCAGCCTACAGGGGTCCCTAATGAACACTGAAGCTTTCTTT
>TRBV12-3/TRBV12-4|TRBD1|-|TRBJ1-4
CASSLTGTGNEKLFF
TGTGCCAGCAGTTTAACCGGGACAGGGAATGAAAAACTGTTTTTT
>TRBV7-2|-|-|TRBJ2-7
CASSLRALGEQYF
TGTGCCAGCAGCTTAAGGGCTCTTGGGGAGCAGTACTTC
>TRBV18|TRBD2|-|TRBJ2-3
CASSGTIHSSTDTQYF
TGTGCCAGCTCAGGGACTATCCACTCTAGCACAGATACGCAGTATTTT
>TRBV11-1|-|few|TRBJ1-2
CASSRSAELYGYTF
TGTGCCAGCAGCCGGTCGGCGGAACTCTATGGCTACACCTTC
>TRBV7-9|TRBD1|few|TRBJ2-7
CASGGDREWEQYF
TGTGCCAGCGGAGGGGACAGGGAGTGGGAGCAGTACTTC
>TRBV28|TRBD2|-|TRBJ2-7
CASSLYSGSIYEQYF
TGTGCCAGCAGTTTATATAGCGGGAGCATCTACGAGCAGTACTTC
>TRBV5-5|TRBD1|few|TRBJ2-3
CASSLDRGLSSTDTQYF
TGTGCCAGCAGCTTGGACAGGGGTCTTTCTAGCACAGATACGCAGTATTTT
>TRBV28|TRBD2|few|TRBJ2-7
CASRITSGVYEQYF
TGTGCCAGCAGGATAACTAGCGGGGTGTACGAGCAGTACTTC
>TRBV15|-|few|TRBJ2-7
CATSRDGSTTSYEQYF
TGTGCCACCAGCAGAGATGGTTCTACGACCTCCTACGAGCAGTACTTC
>TRBV7-3|-|few|TRBJ2-2
CASSRDNTNTGELFF
TGTGCCAGCTCTAGGGACAATACGAACACCGGGGAGCTGTTTTTT
>TRBV7-3|-|-|TRBJ2-3
CASSRGLGTDTQYF
TGTGCCAGCAGCAGGGGCCTGGGGACAGATACGCAGTATTTT
>TRBV3-1|TRBD1|-|TRBJ2-7
CASSHSQGAYEQYF
TGTGCCAGCAGCCATTCCCAGGGGGCCTACGAGCAGTACTTC
>TRBV5-6|TRBD2|-|TRBJ2-7
CASSLTTGTSVSYEQYF
TGTGCCAGCAGCTTAACGACAGGGACTAGCGTCTCCTACGAGCAGTACTTC
>TRBV9|-|-|TRBJ2-7
CASSVAIAATYEQYF
TGTGCCAGCAGCGTAGCAATAGCGGCGACTTACGAGCAGTACTTC
>TRBV28|-|-|TRBJ1-5
CASSYGVGNQPQHF
TGTGCCAGCAGTTACGGGGTAGGAAATCAGCCCCAGCATTTT
>TRBV28|TRBD2|-|TRBJ2-1
CASSPPSGSGYNEQFF
TGTGCCAGCAGCCCCCCTAGCGGGAGCGGGTACAATGAGCAGTTCTTC
>TRBV9|TRBD2|-|TRBJ2-1
CASSSRGTSGYNEQFF
TGTGCCAGCAGCTCCCGGGGGACTAGCGGTTACAATGAGCAGTTCTTC
>TRBV7-2|TRBD2|few|TRBJ2-1
CASSLSLAGYDEQFF
TGTGCCAGCAGCCTCTCGCTAGCGGGATATGATGAGCAGTTCTTC
>TRBV7-9|TRBD1|few|TRBJ2-6
CASSSPDRGAANVLTF
TGTGCCAGCAGCTCGCCCGACAGGGGAGCGGCCAACGTCCTGACTTTC
>TRBV10-3|-|-|TRBJ2-2
CAISLRETGELFF
TGTGCCATCAGCCTCAGAGAAACCGGGGAGCTGTTTTTT
>TRBV7-9|TRBD2|-|TRBJ2-5
CASSSLGLARLKETQYF
TGTGCCAGCAGCTCCCTTGGACTAGCGAGACTTAAAGAGACCCAGTACTTC
>TRBV6-1|TRBD2|few|TRBJ2-7
CASTPSGVVYEQYF
TGTGCCAGCACCCCGAGCGGGGTGGTCTACGAGCAGTACTTC